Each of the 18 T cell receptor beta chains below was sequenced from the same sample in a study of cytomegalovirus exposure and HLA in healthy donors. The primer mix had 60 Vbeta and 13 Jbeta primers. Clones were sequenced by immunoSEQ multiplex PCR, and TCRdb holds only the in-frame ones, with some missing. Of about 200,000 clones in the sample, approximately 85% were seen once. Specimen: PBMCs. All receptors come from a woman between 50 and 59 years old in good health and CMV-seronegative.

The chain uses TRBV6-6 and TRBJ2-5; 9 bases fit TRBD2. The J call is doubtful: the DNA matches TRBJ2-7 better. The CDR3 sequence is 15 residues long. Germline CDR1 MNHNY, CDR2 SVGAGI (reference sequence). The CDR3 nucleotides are TGTGCCAGCCAGGGGTTGAGGAGCGGGAGGTACGAGCAGTACTTC. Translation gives CASQGLRSGRYEQYF.

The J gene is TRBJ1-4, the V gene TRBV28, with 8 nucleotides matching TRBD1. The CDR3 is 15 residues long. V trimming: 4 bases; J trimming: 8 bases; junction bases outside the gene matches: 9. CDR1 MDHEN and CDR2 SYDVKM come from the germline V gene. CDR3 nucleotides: TGTGCCAGCAGTTCAATTGGGACAGGAGAGGAAAAACTGTTTTTT. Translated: CASSSIGTGEEKLFF. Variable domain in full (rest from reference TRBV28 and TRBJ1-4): DVKVTQSSRYLVKRTGEKVFLECVQDMDHENMFWYRQDPGLGLRLIYFSYDVKMKEKGDIPEGYSVSREKKERFSLILESASTNQTSMYLCASSSIGTGEEKLFFGSGTQLSVL.

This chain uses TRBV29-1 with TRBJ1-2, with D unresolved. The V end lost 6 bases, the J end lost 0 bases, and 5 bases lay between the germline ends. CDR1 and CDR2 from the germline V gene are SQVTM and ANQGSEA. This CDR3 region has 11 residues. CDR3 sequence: CSVSSNYGYTF. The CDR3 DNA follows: TGCAGCGTAAGCTCTAACTATGGCTACACCTTC.

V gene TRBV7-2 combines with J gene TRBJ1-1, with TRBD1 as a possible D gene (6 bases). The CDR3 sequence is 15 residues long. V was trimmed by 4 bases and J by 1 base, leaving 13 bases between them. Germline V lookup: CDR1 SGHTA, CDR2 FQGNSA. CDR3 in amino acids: CASSSNRVPNTEAFF. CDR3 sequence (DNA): TGTGCCAGCAGCTCGAACAGGGTGCCGAACACTGAAGCTTTCTTT.

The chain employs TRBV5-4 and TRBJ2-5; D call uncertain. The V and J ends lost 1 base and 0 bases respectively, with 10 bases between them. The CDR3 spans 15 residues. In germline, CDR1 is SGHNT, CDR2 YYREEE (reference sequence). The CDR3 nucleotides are TGTGCCAGCAGCTTGTCCCCCGGGTACCAAGAGACCCAGTACTTC. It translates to CASSLSPGYQETQYF.

The CDR3 protein is CASTLRTADYGYTF. The CDR3 coding sequence is TGTGCCAGCACCCTCCGGACAGCGGACTATGGCTACACCTTC. The gene calls are TRBV6-6 and TRBJ1-2, with D possibly matching TRBD1 (6 bases). The CDR3 loop spans 14 amino acids. Trimming shortened V by 7 bases and J by 3 bases, and 15 bases separated the two germline ends. Germline V lookup: CDR1 MNHNY, CDR2 SVGAGI (reference sequence).

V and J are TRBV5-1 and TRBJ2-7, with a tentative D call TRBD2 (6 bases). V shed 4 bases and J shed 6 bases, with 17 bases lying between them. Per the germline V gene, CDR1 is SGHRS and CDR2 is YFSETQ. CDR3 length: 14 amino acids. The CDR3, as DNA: TGCGCCAGCAGCCCAGGACTACGCATACGCGAGCAGTACTTC. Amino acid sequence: CASSPGLRIREQYF.

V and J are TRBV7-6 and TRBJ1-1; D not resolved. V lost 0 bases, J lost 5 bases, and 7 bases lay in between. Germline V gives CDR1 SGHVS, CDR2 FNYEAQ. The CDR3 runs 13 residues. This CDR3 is CASSLALRTEAFF. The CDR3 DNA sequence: TGTGCCAGCAGCTTAGCCCTGAGAACTGAAGCTTTCTTT.

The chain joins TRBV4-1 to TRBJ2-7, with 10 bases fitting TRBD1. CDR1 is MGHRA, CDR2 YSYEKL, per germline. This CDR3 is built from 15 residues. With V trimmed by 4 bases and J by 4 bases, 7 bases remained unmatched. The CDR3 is CASSPEAGQGYEQYF. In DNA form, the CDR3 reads TGCGCCAGCAGCCCGGAAGCGGGACAGGGGTACGAGCAGTACTTC.

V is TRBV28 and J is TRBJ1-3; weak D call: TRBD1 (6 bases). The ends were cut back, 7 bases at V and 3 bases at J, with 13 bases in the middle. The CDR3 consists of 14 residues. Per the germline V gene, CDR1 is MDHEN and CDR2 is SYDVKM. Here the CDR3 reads CASKPGGGGNTIYF. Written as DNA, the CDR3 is TGTGCCAGCAAACCGGGGGGCGGTGGAAACACCATATATTTT.

The CDR3 reads CAWRGRDWGNTIYF. Here the CDR3 DNA reads TGTGCCTGGAGGGGCCGGGATTGGGGAAACACCATATATTTT. V and J are TRBV30 and TRBJ1-3; D is undetermined. There are 14 residues in the CDR3. With 3 bases removed from V and 4 bases from J, the gap between germline ends came to 13 bases. Germline V lookup: CDR1 GTSNPN, CDR2 SVGIG (reference sequence).

The CDR3 loop is CSEPGAGFGEQFF. DNA of the CDR3: TGCAGCGAGCCAGGGGCCGGGTTCGGTGAGCAGTTCTTC. The chain links TRBV29-1 to TRBJ2-1, with a possible D match to TRBD1 (6 bases). V shed 7 bases and J shed 9 bases, with 19 bases lying between them. The germline V gene encodes CDR1 SQVTM and CDR2 ANQGSEA. The CDR3 totals 13 residues.

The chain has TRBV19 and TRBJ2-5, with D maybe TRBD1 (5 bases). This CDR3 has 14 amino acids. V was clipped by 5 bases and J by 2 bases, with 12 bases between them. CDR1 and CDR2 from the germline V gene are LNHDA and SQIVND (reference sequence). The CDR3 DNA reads TGTGCCAGTAGTGGGCAGGGTACACAAGAGACCCAGTACTTC. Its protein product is CASSGQGTQETQYF.

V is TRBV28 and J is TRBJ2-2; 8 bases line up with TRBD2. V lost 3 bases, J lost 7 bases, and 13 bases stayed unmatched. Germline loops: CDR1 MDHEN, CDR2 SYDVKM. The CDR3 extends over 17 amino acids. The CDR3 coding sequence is TGTGCCAGCAGTTTCTTGGTAGCGGGACTCACGGGCGGGGAGCTGTTTTTT. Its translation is CASSFLVAGLTGGELFF. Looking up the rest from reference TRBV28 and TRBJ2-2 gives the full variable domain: DVKVTQSSRYLVKRTGEKVFLECVQDMDHENMFWYRQDPGLGLRLIYFSYDVKMKEKGDIPEGYSVSREKKERFSLILESASTNQTSMYLCASSFLVAGLTGGELFFGEGSRLTVL.

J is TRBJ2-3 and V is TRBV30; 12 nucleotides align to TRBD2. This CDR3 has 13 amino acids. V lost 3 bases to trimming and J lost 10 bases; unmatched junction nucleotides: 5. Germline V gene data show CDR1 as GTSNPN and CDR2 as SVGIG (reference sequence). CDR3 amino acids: CAWRRRLAGAQYF. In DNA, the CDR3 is TGTGCCTGGAGAAGGCGACTAGCGGGAGCGCAGTATTTT.

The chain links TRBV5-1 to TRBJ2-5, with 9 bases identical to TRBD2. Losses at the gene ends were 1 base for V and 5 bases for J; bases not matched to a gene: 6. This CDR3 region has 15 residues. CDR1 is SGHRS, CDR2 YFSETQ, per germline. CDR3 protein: CASSLRTSDLETQYF. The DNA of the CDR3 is TGCGCCAGCAGCTTGAGGACTAGCGACTTGGAGACCCAGTACTTC.

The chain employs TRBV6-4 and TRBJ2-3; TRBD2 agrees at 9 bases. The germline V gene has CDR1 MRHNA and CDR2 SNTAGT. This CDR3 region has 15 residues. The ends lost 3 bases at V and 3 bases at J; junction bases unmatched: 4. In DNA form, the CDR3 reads TGTGCCAGCAGTGAAGGTAGCGGGAGTACAGATACGCAGTATTTT. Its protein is CASSEGSGSTDTQYF.

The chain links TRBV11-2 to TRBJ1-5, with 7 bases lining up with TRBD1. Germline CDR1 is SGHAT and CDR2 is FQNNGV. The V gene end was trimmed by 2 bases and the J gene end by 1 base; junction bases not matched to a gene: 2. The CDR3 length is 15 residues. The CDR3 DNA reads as TGTGCCAGCAGCTTATGGACAGGCAGCAATCAGCCCCAGCATTTT. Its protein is CASSLWTGSNQPQHF.